This TCR beta chain was obtained from a study of shared clonotypes between healthy human individuals. Study-wide background: Plates per donor: three CD4 naive, three CD4 memory, two CD8 naive, one CD8 memory.

Germline assignment: CDR1 LGHNT and CDR2 FRNRAP. The CDR3 runs 15 residues. Trimming removed 2 bases from V and 2 bases from J, with 11 bases in between. For each subset, genomic DNA was distributed in equal portions over several immunoSEQ plates. In the original workflow: Without quality scores, immunoSEQ junctional reads could not be filtered like full-length reads. Sequencing was performed with immunoSEQ multiplex PCR; in TCRdb, only in-frame clones are kept and a portion is missing. The D gene and trimming were derived from the DNA, and the V and J assignments and clone size from that table. The table lists fewer than 1.6 million clones, approximately 98.5% of them singletons. Those who donated were healthy HIV-negative adults, with no recent acute infections or vaccinations reported.

The J gene is TRBJ2-3, the V gene TRBV12-5; no clear D. What was sequenced was naive CD4+ T cells sorted from blood. As for subset: CD45RA+ positively selected. The sequence came from a man under 40 in good health. CDR3 DNA: TGTGCTAGTGGTTTGACCGGAATGGACACAGATACGCAGTATTTT. Its protein product is CASGLTGMDTDTQYF.